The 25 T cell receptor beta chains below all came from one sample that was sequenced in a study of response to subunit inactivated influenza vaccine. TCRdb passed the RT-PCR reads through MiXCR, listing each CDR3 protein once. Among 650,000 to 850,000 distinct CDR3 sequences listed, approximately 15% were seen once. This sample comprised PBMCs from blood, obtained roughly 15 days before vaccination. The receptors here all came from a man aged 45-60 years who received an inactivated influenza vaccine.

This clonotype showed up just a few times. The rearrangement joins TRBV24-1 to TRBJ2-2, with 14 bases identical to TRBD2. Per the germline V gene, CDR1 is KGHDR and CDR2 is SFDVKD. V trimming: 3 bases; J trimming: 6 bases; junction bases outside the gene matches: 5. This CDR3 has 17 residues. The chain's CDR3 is CATSDTGTSGSPGELFF. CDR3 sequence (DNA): TGTGCCACCAGTGATACGGGGACTAGCGGGAGTCCCGGGGAGCTGTTTTTT.

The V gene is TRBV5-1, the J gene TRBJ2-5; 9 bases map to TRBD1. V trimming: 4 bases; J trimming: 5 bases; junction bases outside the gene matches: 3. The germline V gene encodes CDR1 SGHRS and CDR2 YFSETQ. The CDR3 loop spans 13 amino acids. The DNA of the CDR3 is TGCGCCAGCAGCCCGACAGGGGGGGAGACCCAGTACTTC. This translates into CASSPTGGETQYF.

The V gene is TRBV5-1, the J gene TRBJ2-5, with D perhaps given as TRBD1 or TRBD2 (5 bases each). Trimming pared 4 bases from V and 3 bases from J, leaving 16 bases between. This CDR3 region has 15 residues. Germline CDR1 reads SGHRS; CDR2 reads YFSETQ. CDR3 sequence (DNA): TGCGCCAGCAGCCCGGACCAGGTGGGGGAAGAGACCCAGTACTTC. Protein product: CASSPDQVGEETQYF. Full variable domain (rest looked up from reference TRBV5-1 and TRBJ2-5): KAGVTQTPRYLIKTRGQQVTLSCSPISGHRSVSWYQQTPGQGLQFLFEYFSETQRNKGNFPGRFSGRQFSNSRSEMNVSTLELGDSALYLCASSPDQVGEETQYFGPGTRLLVL.

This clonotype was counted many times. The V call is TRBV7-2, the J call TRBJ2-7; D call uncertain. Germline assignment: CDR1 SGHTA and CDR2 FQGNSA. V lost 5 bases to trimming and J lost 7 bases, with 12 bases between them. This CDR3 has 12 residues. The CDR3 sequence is CASSPSRWEQYF. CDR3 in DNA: TGTGCCAGCAGCCCAAGTAGGTGGGAGCAGTACTTC.

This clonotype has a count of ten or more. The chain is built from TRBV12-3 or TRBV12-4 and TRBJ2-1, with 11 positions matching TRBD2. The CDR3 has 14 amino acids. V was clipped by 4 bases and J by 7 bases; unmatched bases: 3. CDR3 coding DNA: TGTGCCAGCAGTTATAGCGGGAGGGGAAATGAGCAGTTCTTC. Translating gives CASSYSGRGNEQFF.

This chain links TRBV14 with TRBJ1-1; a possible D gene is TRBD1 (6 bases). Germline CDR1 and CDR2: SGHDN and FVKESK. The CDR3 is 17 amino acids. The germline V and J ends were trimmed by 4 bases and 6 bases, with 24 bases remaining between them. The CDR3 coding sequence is TGTGCCAGCAGCCGCTTCGCGGGACATTACCTTTCGCCTGAAGCTTTCTTT. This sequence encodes CASSRFAGHYLSPEAFF.

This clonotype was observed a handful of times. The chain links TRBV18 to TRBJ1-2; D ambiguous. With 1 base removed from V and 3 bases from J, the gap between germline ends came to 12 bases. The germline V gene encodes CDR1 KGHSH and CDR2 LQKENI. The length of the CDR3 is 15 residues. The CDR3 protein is CASSPRQGSYYGYTF. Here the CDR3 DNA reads TGTGCCAGCTCACCACGCCAAGGGAGCTACTATGGCTACACCTTC.

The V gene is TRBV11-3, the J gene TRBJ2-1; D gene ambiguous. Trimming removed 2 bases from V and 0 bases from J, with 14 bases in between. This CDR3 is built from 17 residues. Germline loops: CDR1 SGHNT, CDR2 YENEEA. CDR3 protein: CASSLRNALDSYNEQFF. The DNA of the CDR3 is TGTGCCAGCAGCTTAAGAAACGCTCTAGACTCCTACAATGAGCAGTTCTTC.

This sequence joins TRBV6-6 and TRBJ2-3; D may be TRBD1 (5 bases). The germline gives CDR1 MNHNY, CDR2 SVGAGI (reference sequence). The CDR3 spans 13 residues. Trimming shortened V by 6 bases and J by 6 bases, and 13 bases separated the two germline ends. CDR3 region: CASSSNHRDTQYF. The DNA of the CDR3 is TGTGCCAGCAGCTCTAACCACAGGGATACGCAGTATTTT.

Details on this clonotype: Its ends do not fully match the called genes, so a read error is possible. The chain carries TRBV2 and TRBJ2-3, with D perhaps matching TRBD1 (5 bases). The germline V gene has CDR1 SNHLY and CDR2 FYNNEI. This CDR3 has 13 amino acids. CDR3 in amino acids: CASSQTAPETQYF. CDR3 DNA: TGTGCCAGCAGCCAGACAGCCCCAGAGACGCAGTATTTT. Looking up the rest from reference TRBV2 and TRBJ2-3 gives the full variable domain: EPEVTQTPSHQVTQMGQEVILRCVPISNHLYFYWYRQILGQKVEFLVSFYNNEISEKSEIFDDQFSVERPDGSNFTLKIRSTKLEDSAMYFCASSQTAPETQYFGPGTRLTVL.

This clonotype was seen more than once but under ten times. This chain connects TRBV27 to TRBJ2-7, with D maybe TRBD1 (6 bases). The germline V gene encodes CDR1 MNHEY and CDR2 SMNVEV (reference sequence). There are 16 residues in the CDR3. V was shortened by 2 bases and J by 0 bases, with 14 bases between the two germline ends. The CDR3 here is CASSLTRGLSSYEQYF. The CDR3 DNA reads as TGTGCCAGCAGTTTAACCAGGGGCCTTTCCTCCTACGAGCAGTACTTC.

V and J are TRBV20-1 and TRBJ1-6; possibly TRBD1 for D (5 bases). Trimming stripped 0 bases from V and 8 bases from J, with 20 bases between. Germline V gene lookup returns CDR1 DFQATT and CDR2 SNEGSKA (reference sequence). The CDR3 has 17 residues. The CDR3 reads CSARDPKQGALDSPLHF. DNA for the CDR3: TGCAGTGCTAGAGATCCTAAGCAGGGTGCCCTGGATTCACCCCTCCACTTT.

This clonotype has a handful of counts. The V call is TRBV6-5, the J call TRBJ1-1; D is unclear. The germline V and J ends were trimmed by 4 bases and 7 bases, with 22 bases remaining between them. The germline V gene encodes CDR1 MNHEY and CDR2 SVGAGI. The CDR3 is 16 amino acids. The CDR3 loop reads CASSLRPRVMGGEAFF. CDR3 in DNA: TGTGCCAGCAGTTTACGCCCCCGTGTAATGGGAGGTGAAGCTTTCTTT.

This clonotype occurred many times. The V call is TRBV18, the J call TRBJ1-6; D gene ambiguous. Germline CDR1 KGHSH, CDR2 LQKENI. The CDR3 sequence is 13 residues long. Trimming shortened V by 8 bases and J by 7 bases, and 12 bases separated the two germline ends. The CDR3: CASSPDRNSPLHF. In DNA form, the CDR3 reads TGTGCCAGCAGCCCGGACCGAAATTCACCCCTCCACTTT.

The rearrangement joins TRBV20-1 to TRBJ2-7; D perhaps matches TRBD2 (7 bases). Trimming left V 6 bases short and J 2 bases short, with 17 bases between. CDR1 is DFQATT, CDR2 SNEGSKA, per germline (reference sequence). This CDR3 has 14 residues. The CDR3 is CSAREGGTAYEQYF. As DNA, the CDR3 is TGCAGTGCAAGGGAGGGGGGGACGGCCTACGAGCAGTACTTC.

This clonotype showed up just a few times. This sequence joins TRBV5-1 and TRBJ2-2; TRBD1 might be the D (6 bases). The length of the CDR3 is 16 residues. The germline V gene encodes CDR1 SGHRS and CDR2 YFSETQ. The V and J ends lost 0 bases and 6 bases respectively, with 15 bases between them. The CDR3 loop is CASSLGQGIVPGELFF. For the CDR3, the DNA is TGCGCCAGCAGCTTGGGCCAGGGGATTGTCCCCGGGGAGCTGTTTTTT.

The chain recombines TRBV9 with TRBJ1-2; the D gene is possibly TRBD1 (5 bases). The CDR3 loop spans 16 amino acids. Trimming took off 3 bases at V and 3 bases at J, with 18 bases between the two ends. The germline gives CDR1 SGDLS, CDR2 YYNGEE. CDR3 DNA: TGTGCCAGCAGCGACAACCCTTCCGGGACGGACTATGGCTACACCTTC. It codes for CASSDNPSGTDYGYTF.

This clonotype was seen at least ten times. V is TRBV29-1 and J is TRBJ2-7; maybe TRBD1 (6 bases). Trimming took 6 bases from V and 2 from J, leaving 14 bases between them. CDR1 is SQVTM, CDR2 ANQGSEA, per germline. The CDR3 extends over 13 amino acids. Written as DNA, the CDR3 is TGCAGCGTGGAGACAGGAAACGCCTACGAGCAGTACTTC. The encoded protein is CSVETGNAYEQYF.

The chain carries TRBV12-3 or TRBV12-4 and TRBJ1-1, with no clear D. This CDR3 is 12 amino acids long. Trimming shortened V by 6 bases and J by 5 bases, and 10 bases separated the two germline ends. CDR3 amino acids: CASSRGRTEAFF. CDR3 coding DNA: TGTGCCAGCAGCCGCGGACGGACTGAAGCTTTCTTT.

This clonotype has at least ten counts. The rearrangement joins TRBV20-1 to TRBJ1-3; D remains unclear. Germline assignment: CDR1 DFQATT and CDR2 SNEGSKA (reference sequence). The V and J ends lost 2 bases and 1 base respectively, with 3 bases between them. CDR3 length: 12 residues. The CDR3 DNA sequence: TGCAGTGCTAGAAATTCTGGAAACACCATATATTTT. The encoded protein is CSARNSGNTIYF.

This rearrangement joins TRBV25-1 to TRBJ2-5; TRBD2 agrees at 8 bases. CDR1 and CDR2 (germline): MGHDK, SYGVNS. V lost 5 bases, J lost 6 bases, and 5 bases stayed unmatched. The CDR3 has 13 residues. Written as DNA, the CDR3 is TGTGCCAGCAGTTTCGGGGGGGGTAAGACCCAGTACTTC. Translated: CASSFGGGKTQYF.

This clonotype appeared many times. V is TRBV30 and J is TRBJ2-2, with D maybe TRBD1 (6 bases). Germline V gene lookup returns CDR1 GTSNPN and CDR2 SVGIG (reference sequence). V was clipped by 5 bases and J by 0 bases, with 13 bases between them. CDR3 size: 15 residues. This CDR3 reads CAWDPRGPNTGELFF. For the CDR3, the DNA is TGTGCCTGGGATCCCAGGGGACCGAACACCGGGGAGCTGTTTTTT.

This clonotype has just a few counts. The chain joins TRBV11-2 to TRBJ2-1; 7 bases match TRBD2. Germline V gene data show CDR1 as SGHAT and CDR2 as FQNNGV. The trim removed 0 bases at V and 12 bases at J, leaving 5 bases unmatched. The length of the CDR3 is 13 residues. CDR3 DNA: TGTGCCAGCAGCTTAGATATCCCGGGGGGGCAGTTCTTC. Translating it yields CASSLDIPGGQFF.

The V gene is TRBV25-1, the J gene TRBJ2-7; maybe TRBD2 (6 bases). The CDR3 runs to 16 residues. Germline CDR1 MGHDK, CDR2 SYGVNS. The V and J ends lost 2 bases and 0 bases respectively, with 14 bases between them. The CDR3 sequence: CASSERGGGFSYEQYF. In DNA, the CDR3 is TGTGCCAGCAGTGAAAGGGGCGGAGGGTTCTCCTACGAGCAGTACTTC.

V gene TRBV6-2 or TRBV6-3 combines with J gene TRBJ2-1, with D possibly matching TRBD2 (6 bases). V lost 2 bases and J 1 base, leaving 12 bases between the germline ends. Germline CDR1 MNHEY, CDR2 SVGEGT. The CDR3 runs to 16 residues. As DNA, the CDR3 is TGTGCCAGCAGTTACGGGTGGCGGGGATCCTACAATGAGCAGTTCTTC. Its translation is CASSYGWRGSYNEQFF.